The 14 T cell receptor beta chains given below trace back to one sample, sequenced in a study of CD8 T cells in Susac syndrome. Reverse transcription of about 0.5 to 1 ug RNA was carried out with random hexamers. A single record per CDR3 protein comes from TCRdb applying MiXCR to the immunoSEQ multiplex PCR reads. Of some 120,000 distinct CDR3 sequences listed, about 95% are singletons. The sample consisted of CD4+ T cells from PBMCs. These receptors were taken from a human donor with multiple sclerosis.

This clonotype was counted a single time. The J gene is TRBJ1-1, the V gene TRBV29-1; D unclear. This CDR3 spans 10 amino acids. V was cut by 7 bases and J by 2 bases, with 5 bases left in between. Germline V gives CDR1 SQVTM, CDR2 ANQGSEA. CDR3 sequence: CSGINTEAFF. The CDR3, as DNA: TGCAGCGGCATCAACACTGAAGCTTTCTTT.

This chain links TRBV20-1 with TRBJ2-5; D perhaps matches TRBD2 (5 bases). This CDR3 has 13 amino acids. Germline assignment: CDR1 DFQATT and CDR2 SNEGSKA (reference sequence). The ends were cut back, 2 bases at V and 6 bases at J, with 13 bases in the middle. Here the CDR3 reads CSARPPEEKTQYF. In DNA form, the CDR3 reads TGCAGTGCTAGACCCCCGGAGGAGAAGACCCAGTACTTC.

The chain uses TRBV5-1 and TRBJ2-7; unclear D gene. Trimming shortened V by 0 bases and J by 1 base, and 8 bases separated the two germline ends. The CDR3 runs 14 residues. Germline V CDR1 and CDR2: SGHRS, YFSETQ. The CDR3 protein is CASSLEWYSYEQYF. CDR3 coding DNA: TGCGCCAGCAGCTTGGAGTGGTATTCCTACGAGCAGTACTTC.

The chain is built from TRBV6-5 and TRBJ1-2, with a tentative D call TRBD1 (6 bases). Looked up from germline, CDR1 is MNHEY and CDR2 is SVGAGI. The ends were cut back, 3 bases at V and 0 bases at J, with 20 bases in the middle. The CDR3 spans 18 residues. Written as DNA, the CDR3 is TGTGCCAGCAGTTATCGCAAACTGTCAGGGGCCTCTAACTATGGCTACACCTTC. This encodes CASSYRKLSGASNYGYTF.

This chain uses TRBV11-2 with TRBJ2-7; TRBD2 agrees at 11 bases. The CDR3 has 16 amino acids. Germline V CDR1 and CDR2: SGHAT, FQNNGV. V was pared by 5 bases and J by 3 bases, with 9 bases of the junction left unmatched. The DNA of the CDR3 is TGTGCCAGCAGCCTCGCCTCTAGCGGGGGGCACTACGAGCAGTACTTC. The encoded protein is CASSLASSGGHYEQYF.

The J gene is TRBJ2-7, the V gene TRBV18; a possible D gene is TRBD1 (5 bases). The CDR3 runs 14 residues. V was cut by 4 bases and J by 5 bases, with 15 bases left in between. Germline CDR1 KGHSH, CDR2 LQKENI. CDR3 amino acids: CASSLAQGGNEQYF. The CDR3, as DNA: TGTGCCAGCTCACTTGCTCAGGGTGGCAACGAGCAGTACTTC. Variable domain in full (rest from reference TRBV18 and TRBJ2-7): NAGVMQNPRHLVRRRGQEARLRCSPMKGHSHVYWYRQLPEEGLKFMVYLQKENIIDESGMPKERFSAEFPKEGPSILRIQQVVRGDSAAYFCASSLAQGGNEQYFGPGTRLTVT.

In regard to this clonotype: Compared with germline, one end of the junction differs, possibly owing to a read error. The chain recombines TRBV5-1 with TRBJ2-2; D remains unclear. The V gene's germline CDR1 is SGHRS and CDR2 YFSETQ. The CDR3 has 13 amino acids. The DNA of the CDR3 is TGTGCCAGCAGTTTAGGCGACACCGGGGAGCTGTTTTTT. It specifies CASSLGDTGELFF.

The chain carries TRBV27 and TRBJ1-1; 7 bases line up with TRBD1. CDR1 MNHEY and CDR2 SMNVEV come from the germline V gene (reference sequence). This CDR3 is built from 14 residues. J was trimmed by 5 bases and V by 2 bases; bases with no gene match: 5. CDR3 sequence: CASSLRDRGTEAFF. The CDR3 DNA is TGTGCCAGCAGTTTACGGGACAGAGGGACTGAAGCTTTCTTT.

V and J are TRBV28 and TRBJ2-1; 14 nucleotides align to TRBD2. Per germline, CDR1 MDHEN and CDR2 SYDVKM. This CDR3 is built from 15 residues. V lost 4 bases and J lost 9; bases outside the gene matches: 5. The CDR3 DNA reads TGTGCCAGCAGTTCCGGACTAGCGGGAGGTGGTGAGCAGTTCTTC. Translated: CASSSGLAGGGEQFF.

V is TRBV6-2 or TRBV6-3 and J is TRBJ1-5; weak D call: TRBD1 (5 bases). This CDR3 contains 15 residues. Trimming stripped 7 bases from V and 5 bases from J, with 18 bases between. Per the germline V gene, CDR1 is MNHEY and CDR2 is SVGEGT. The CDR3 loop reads CASTGNLAMDQPQHF. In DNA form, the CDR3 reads TGTGCCAGCACAGGGAACCTGGCGATGGATCAGCCCCAGCATTTT.

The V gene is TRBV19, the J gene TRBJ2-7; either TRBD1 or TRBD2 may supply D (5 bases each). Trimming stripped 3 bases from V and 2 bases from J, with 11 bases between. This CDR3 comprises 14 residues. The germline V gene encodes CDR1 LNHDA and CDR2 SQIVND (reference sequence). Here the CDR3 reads CASSIGTDTYEQYF. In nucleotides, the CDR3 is TGTGCCAGTAGTATCGGGACCGATACCTACGAGCAGTACTTC.

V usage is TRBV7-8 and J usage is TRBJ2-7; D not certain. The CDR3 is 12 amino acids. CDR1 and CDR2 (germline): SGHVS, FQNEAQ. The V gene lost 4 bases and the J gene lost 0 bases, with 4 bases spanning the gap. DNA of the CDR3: TGTGCCAGCAGCTCCTCCTCCTACGAGCAGTACTTC. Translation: CASSSSSYEQYF.

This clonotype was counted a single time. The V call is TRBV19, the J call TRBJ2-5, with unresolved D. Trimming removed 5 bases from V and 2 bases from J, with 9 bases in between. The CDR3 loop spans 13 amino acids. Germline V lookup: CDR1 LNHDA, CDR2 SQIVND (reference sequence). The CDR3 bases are TGTGCCAGTAGTGCCGACGGACAAGAGACCCAGTACTTC. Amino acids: CASSADGQETQYF.

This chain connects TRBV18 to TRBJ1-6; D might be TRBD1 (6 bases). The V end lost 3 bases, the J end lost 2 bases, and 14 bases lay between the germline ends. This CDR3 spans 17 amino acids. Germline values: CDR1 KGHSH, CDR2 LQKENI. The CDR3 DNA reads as TGTGCCAGCTCACCCATGGACAGAATGGCCTATAATTCACCCCTCCACTTT. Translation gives CASSPMDRMAYNSPLHF.